This TCR beta chain was recorded in a study of STAT5B mutations in CD4+ large granular lymphocyte leukemia. Sequencing was at survey level. Under the authors' procedure: Productive clonotypes were detectable down to 2.59 x 10-5 frequency. Method: immunoSEQ multiplex PCR; TCRdb's copy keeps in-frame clones and lacks some. V and J calls and clone size are copied from that table; D and trimming were computed from the DNA. The sample shows 37,000 or so clones, around 81% of them seen only once. Of note for this clone: Its target is not known.

Study-level results: Approximately 25% of private leukemic clonotypes occurred rarely in other patients' non-leukemic repertoires.

Germline CDR1 SGDLS, CDR2 YYNGEE. This CDR3 region has 16 residues. V trimming: 1 base; J trimming: 1 base; junction bases outside the gene matches: 5. Sequenced sample: CD4+ T cells from blood buffy coats. This TCR was recovered from a human donor in good health. The rearrangement joins TRBV9 to TRBJ2-5, with 9 bases identical to TRBD2. The CDR3 sequence: CASSVSASGVQETQYF. The CDR3 coding sequence is TGTGCCAGCAGCGTATCGGCTAGCGGGGTCCAAGAGACCCAGTACTTC.